These T cell receptor beta chains were read from a single sample in a study of T cells in Graves' hyperthyroidism and ophthalmopathy. From the multiplex PCR reads, TCRdb called clonotypes with MiXCR, one entry per CDR3 protein. Of roughly 530,000 distinct CDR3 sequences in the sample, roughly 18% were seen once. Sequencing input: blood. These TCRs come from a woman under 30 with Graves' ophthalmopathy. Both conserved end residues are part of each CDR3. The order of the fields is J gene, V gene, clone size, D gene, CDR3 DNA, CDR3 protein. A D gene is named only where the DNA matches it firmly. Size is stated for part of the rows, as once, few or many counts, or as a class when the clone is expanded.

TRBJ1-2 TRBV5-1 . TRBD1 TGCGCCAGCAGCCTGAGTCAACAGGGGAATAACTATGGCTACACCTTC CASSLSQQGNNYGYTF
TRBJ1-2 TRBV6-1 few TRBD1 TGTGCCAGCAAACCCGGGACAGACTCTAACTATGGCTACACCTTC CASKPGTDSNYGYTF
TRBJ1-2 TRBV5-8 few TRBD1 TGTGCCAGCAGCTCCACGGGACAGGGGTACTATGGCTACACCTTC CASSSTGQGYYGYTF
TRBJ2-7 TRBV3-1 many TRBD2 TGTGCCAGCAGCCAAGGTAGCGGGGGGCTCTACGAGCAGTACTTC CASSQGSGGLYEQYF
TRBJ2-2 TRBV6-1 many . TGTGCCAGCAGTGATGAGGCCTACACCGGGGAGCTGTTTTTT CASSDEAYTGELFF
TRBJ1-4 TRBV7-9 many . TGTGCCAGCAGCTTAGTTGCCCGGGAAAAACTGTTTTTT CASSLVAREKLFF
TRBJ2-1 TRBV6-1 few TRBD1 TGTGCCAGCTCAGGGGGCTCCTACAATGAGCAGTTCTTC CASSGGSYNEQFF
TRBJ1-6 TRBV5-6 few . TGTGCCAGCAGCTTGTCTCAGGGCAACTCACCCCTCCACTTT CASSLSQGNSPLHF
TRBJ2-3 TRBV27 many TRBD1 TGTGCCAGCAGTTTATTAGGGGCGGCGACAGGGGGCGGTACGCAGTATTTT CASSLLGAATGGGTQYF
TRBJ2-3 TRBV2 . TRBD2 TGTGCCAGCAGTGAGTGGCGGGGGGCCCGGGATACGCAGTATTTT CASSEWRGARDTQYF
TRBJ2-3 TRBV13 many . TGTGCCAGCAGCTCTCCCTCCGACATCCACAGGCAGTATTTT CASSSPSDIHRQYF
TRBJ2-1 TRBV4-1 . TRBD2 TGCGCCAGCAGCCAAGAGACTAGCCTGCCGGCCGGTGAGCAGTTCTTC CASSQETSLPAGEQFF
TRBJ1-6 TRBV19 . TRBD1 TGTGCCAGTAGTCCCCCGAAGGGGGCCATCTATAATTCACCCCTCCACTTT CASSPPKGAIYNSPLHF
TRBJ2-7 TRBV7-9 few . TGTGCCAGCAGCCCACGGGAGAAGGACGAGCAGTACTTC CASSPREKDEQYF
TRBJ2-1 TRBV2 many . TGTGCCAGCAGTGAAGCTGGGGCAGGCGGTAATGAGCAGTTCTTC CASSEAGAGGNEQFF
TRBJ2-7 TRBV7-2 many TRBD2 TGTGCCAGCAGCTTAGCCGTGCGGGGGTGGGCTAACTCCTACGAGCAGTACTTC CASSLAVRGWANSYEQYF
TRBJ1-1 TRBV28 many . TGTGCCAGCAGGGCGACAGATGTGAACACTGAAGCTTTCTTT CASRATDVNTEAFF
TRBJ2-3 TRBV9 . . TGTGCCAGCAGCGTAGGGGTGAGCTCTCACACAGATACGCAGTATTTT CASSVGVSSHTDTQYF
TRBJ1-5 TRBV12-3/TRBV12-4 many . TGTGCCAGCAGTCAGCAGGTGGGCAATCAGCCCCAGCATTTT CASSQQVGNQPQHF
TRBJ2-7 TRBV11-2 many TRBD2 TGTGCCAGCAAAACTAGCGAGACCTACGAGCAGTACTTC CASKTSETYEQYF
TRBJ1-2 TRBV2 many . TGTGCCAGCTTAGAGTATGGCTACACCTTC CASLEYGYTF
TRBJ2-7 TRBV30 many TRBD1 TGTGCCTGGAGGTTCCGGGACAGGGCCTACGAGCAGTACTTC CAWRFRDRAYEQYF
TRBJ1-1 TRBV19 few . TGTGCCAGTAGTTCGACTCGGACGGGCACTGAAGCTTTCTTT CASSSTRTGTEAFF
TRBJ2-2 TRBV5-1 few . TGCGCCAGCAGCTGGGGGACGTCGAACACCGGGGAGCTGTTTTTT CASSWGTSNTGELFF
TRBJ2-7 TRBV11-2 . . TGCGCCAGCAGCTTGTCCCCGGGACTTCCGTCCGAGCAGTACTTC CASSLSPGLPSEQYF
TRBJ2-1 TRBV10-2 few TRBD2 TGCGCCAGCATGTTAGCGGGGACCCGCGGTGAGCAGTTCTTC CASMLAGTRGEQFF
TRBJ1-6 TRBV5-5 few TRBD1 TGTGCCAGCAGCACCCGACAGGGAAGGTTGATGAATTCACCCCTCCACTTT CASSTRQGRLMNSPLHF
TRBJ1-6 TRBV5-6 many . TGTGCCAGCAGCTTGGCCGGTAATTCACCCCTCCACTTT CASSLAGNSPLHF
TRBJ2-2 TRBV7-9 many . TGTGCCAGCAGCTCCGCGCCCCGGGCAGACACCGGGGAGCTGTTTTTT CASSSAPRADTGELFF
TRBJ2-5 TRBV20-1 many TRBD2 TGCAGTGCTAGAGATCTGTCAGCGGGGGACTTCCAAGAGACCCAGTACTTC CSARDLSAGDFQETQYF
TRBJ2-1 TRBV3-1 many . TGTGCCAGCAGCCAAGGACAGGAGTACAATGAGCAGTTCTTC CASSQGQEYNEQFF
TRBJ1-2 TRBV3-1 many . TGTGCCAGCAGCCAAGAATCGCATGGCTACACCTTC CASSQESHGYTF
TRBJ1-1 TRBV25-1 . . TGTGCCAGCAGTGACAGGGCTACGAACACTGAAGCTTTCTTT CASSDRATNTEAFF
TRBJ1-5 TRBV20-1 few . TGCAGTGCTTCCCTGGCGGGCAATCAGCCCCAGCATTTT CSASLAGNQPQHF
TRBJ2-1 TRBV20-1 many . TGCAGTGCTAGAGTTGGCTACCTCTCCTCCCATGAGCAGTTCTTC CSARVGYLSSHEQFF
TRBJ2-7 TRBV3-1 many TRBD1 TGTGCCAGCAGCTTGGACAGGTGGACCTACGAGCAGTACTTC CASSLDRWTYEQYF